Sequencing of this T cell receptor (beta chain) was carried out in a study of blood T cell repertoires in COVID-19. Authors' processing steps: How many nucleated cells were present was estimated from reference gene primer amplification. Measured with immunoSEQ multiplex PCR; TCRdb has only the in-frame clones, and not every one. That table furnishes V, J and clone size, whereas the DNA furnished D and trimming. The sample includes hundreds of thousands of clones, about 89% seen only once; the top ten take less than 1.6%. CDR1 and CDR2 from the germline V gene are MNHEY and SVGAGI. This CDR3 is 14 amino acids long. Deletions cut 7 bases from V and 2 bases from J, with 15 bases between.

The origin of this receptor is a woman aged 40 to 50 who had recovered from COVID-19. The specimen was peripheral blood. This chain joins TRBV6-5 and TRBJ2-7; D perhaps matches TRBD1 (5 bases). CDR3 nucleotide sequence: TGTGCCAGCAAGGAACAGGAATCGGCCTACGAGCAGTACTTC. It yields the protein CASKEQESAYEQYF.